The present entry profiles one TCR beta chain with its context. The antigen is unknown. This entry comes from a study of OX40 agonist ivuxolimab in advanced cancers. Repertoires were generated with immunoSEQ multiplex PCR, while TCRdb's copy carries only in-frame clones and drops some. Seen here are around 100,000 clones, under 95% observed once, and the top ten hold 0.5% to 0.65%. Samples of blood were obtained at baseline, on cycle 4 day 1, and on cycle 7 day 1. Whole-study results and caveats: Averaged across samples, CD8+ T cells carried more expanded clones than CD4+ did.

J gave up 4 bases and V 3 bases, and 7 bases lay outside the gene matches. This CDR3 is built from 17 residues. Germline CDR1 reads SGHKS; CDR2 reads YYEKEE (reference sequence). The sample in question was CD4+ or CD8+ T cells sorted from blood, obtained in a trial of the OX40 agonist ivuxolimab. The TCR comes from an adult with an advanced solid tumor such as melanoma, head and neck, liver or kidney cancer. The chain employs TRBV5-5 and TRBJ2-2, with 12 bases lining up with TRBD2. CDR3 sequence: CASSWRLAGVRTGELFF. CDR3 coding DNA: TGTGCCAGCAGCTGGAGACTAGCGGGAGTTCGCACCGGGGAGCTGTTTTTT.